The 11 T cell receptor beta chains given below trace back to one sample, sequenced in a study of blood T cell repertoires in COVID-19. The repertoire was sequenced with immunoSEQ multiplex PCR; TCRdb's copy has only in-frame clones and lacks some. The profile covers about 160,000 clones, with 75% to 85% appearing a single time and less than 6% taken by the ten largest. Sequenced material: PBMCs or T cells enriched from blood (not recorded which). The receptors were sampled from a man aged 35 to 55 who had recovered from COVID-19.

This chain connects TRBV27 to TRBJ1-4; possible D gene TRBD1, 6 bases. Germline loops: CDR1 MNHEY, CDR2 SMNVEV (reference sequence). This CDR3 is built from 14 residues. The ends were cut back, 4 bases at V and 7 bases at J, with 13 bases in the middle. The CDR3 nucleotides are TGTGCCAGCAGTTCAGGACAGATGGTTGAAAAACTGTTTTTT. This gives the protein CASSSGQMVEKLFF.

The gene calls are TRBV5-1 and TRBJ2-5; 12 bases agree with TRBD2. Trimming took 7 bases from V and 2 from J; bases not matched to a gene: 3. This CDR3 is 14 amino acids long. Germline values: CDR1 SGHRS, CDR2 YFSETQ. The CDR3 nucleotides read TGCGCCAGCCGGACTAGCGGGGTTCAAGAGACCCAGTACTTC. This translates into CASRTSGVQETQYF.

This chain links TRBV24-1 with TRBJ2-6; TRBD2 agrees at 7 bases. CDR1 is KGHDR and CDR2 is SFDVKD in the germline V gene. The CDR3 extends over 19 amino acids. Trimming at V came to 2 bases and at J to 1 base, leaving 10 bases not matched to a gene. CDR3 nucleotides: TGTGCCACCAGTGATTCGTCACTAGCGCTACAATCTGGGGCCAACGTCCTGACTTTC. Encoded protein: CATSDSSLALQSGANVLTF.

V is TRBV3-1 (or the pseudogene TRBV3-2) and J is TRBJ1-1; D is unclear. Deletions cut 1 base from V and 4 bases from J, with 7 bases between. This CDR3 is built from 13 residues. Germline-derived CDR1 and CDR2 are LGHDT and YNNKEL (reference sequence). The CDR3 protein is CASSQASGTEAFF. CDR3 bases: TGTGCCAGCAGCCAAGCGAGCGGCACTGAAGCTTTCTTT.

This clone was recorded a few times. The V and J genes are TRBV25-1 and TRBJ1-2; 9 nucleotides match TRBD1. The CDR3 is made up of 14 amino acids. Germline V lookup: CDR1 MGHDK, CDR2 SYGVNS. V lost 4 bases, J lost 8 bases, and 8 bases stayed unmatched. The CDR3 coding sequence is TGTGCCAGCAGTGCACAGGGGGCAGTACGGGGCTACACCTTC. This gives the protein CASSAQGAVRGYTF.

Only a few counts were recorded for this clone. This chain links TRBV27 with TRBJ1-1; 7 bases line up with TRBD1. This CDR3 spans 15 amino acids. V dropped 4 bases and J dropped 5; count of bases not matched to a gene: 10. CDR1 is MNHEY and CDR2 is SMNVEV in the germline V gene (reference sequence). CDR3 nucleotide sequence: TGTGCCAGCAGTTACGCTCAGGGGGGTCGGACTGAAGCTTTCTTT. Its protein is CASSYAQGGRTEAFF.

The rearrangement uses TRBV12-1 and TRBJ2-7; TRBD2 is the table's D call, not checked against the DNA. TRBV12-1 is an annotated pseudogene. The CDR3 is made up of 16 amino acids. The CDR3 DNA sequence: TGTGCCAGCAGCTCCCGACTAGCGGTAAGCTCCTACGAGCAGTACGTC. This encodes CASSSRLAVSSYEQYV.

Notes on this clone: One end of the junction does not line up with germline, which may come from a read error. The V gene is TRBV5-1, the J gene TRBJ2-1, with 7 bases matching TRBD1. The length of the CDR3 is 14 residues. Germline V gives CDR1 SGHRS, CDR2 YFSETQ. DNA of the CDR3: TGCACCAGCAGTACAGGGGAGAACTACAATGAGCAGTTCTTC. It translates to CTSSTGENYNEQFF.

This clone was picked up one time. The chain is built from TRBV5-8 and TRBJ2-2; D is ambiguous. This CDR3 region has 14 residues. Per the germline V gene, CDR1 is SGHTS and CDR2 is YDEGEE. V lost 0 bases to trimming and J lost 1 base, with 4 bases between them. The CDR3 DNA is TGTGCCAGCAGCTTGGTCCAGAACACCGGGGAGCTGTTTTTT. It specifies CASSLVQNTGELFF.

The V call is TRBV3-1 (or the pseudogene TRBV3-2), the J call TRBJ2-1; no clear D. The CDR3 loop spans 13 amino acids. Germline V gene data show CDR1 as LGHDT and CDR2 as YNNKEL (reference sequence). V shed 1 base and J shed 4 bases, with 5 bases lying between them. This CDR3 is CASSQVRYNEQFF. DNA of the CDR3: TGTGCCAGCAGCCAAGTCAGGTACAATGAGCAGTTCTTC.

The V gene is TRBV3-1 (or the pseudogene TRBV3-2), the J gene TRBJ2-3; D possibly corresponds to TRBD2 (6 bases). The V gene's germline CDR1 is LGHDT and CDR2 YNNKEL (reference sequence). V shed 5 bases and J shed 10 bases, with 13 bases lying between them. The CDR3 is 12 amino acids. CDR3 amino acids: CASSSRLGSQYF. CDR3 coding DNA: TGTGCCAGCAGCTCTAGACTAGGGTCGCAGTATTTT.